What follows is one T cell receptor (beta chain) and its context. What it binds is unknown. The source of the sample is a study of T cells in localized non-small cell lung cancer. Whole-study results and caveats: The greatest T cell clonality was found in uninvolved adjacent lung (higher than in tumor). Adjacent lung was found to contain a median roughly 58 of the top 100 tumor clones. Tumor samples were not multi-region, leaving intratumor heterogeneity unexcluded.

V gave up 1 base and J gave up 10 bases, with 8 bases separating them. CDR1 is GTSNPN and CDR2 is SVGIG in the germline V gene (reference sequence). The CDR3 loop spans 11 amino acids. Some clones are missing from TCRdb's copy, which holds only in-frame ones; the method was immunoSEQ multiplex PCR. The table records under 70,000 clones, just over 85% of them present only once. The rearrangement joins TRBV30 to TRBJ2-1; D may be TRBD1 (5 bases). Sequencing was performed on peripheral blood, taken before any cancer treatment. The clonotype originates from a woman aged 35 to 69 with stage I lung adenocarcinoma. This CDR3 reads CAWSEWTEQFF. DNA of the CDR3: TGTGCCTGGAGTGAGTGGACAGAGCAGTTCTTC.